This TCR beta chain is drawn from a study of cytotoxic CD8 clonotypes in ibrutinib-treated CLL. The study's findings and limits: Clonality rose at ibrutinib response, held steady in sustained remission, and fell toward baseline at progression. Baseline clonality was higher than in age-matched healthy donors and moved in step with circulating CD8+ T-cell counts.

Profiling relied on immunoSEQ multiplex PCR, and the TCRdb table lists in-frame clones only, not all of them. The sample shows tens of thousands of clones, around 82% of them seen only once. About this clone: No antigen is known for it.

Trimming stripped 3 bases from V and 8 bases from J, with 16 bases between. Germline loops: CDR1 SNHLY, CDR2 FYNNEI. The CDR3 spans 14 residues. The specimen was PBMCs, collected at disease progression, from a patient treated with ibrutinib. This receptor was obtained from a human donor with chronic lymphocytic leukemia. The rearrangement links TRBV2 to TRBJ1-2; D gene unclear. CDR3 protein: CASSEGWAPAGYTF. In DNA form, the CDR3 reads TGTGCCAGCAGTGAGGGCTGGGCCCCCGCAGGCTACACCTTC.